The sequence of this TCR beta chain was determined in a study of blood T cell repertoires in COVID-19. About the study: PBMCs, B-cell-depleted T cells, or T cells provided the cDNA or gDNA that made up the material.

Those who participated ranged in age from 18 to 89 years and resided in some 24 US areas. What the recovered Cohort 3 donors had was two negative PCRs, clearance, or symptom resolution. The CDR3 consists of 13 residues. Germline lookup yields CDR1 SQVTM and CDR2 ANQGSEA. V lost 2 bases and J lost 2, with 7 bases in between. Original methodology: For nucleated cells, counts were estimated from reference gene primer amplification. Profiled with immunoSEQ multiplex PCR; TCRdb holds only in-frame clones, not every one. That table furnishes V, J and clone size, whereas the DNA furnished D and trimming. The table has 350,000 to 400,000 clones, about 90% seen once; the top ten hold approximately 3%.

The sequencing input was PBMCs or T cells enriched from blood (not recorded which). The chain uses TRBV29-1 and TRBJ1-3, with D hard to call. This sequence was found in a woman under 40 who had recovered from COVID-19. CDR3 sequence reads: CSVERGAGNTIYF. CDR3 sequence (DNA): TGCAGCGTTGAACGGGGTGCTGGAAACACCATATATTTT.